This TCR beta chain was recorded in a study of shared T cell receptors in the human thymus. Generated by immunoSEQ multiplex PCR, the TCRdb table keeps only in-frame clones and is missing some. This table has roughly 660,000 clones, 88% appearing once. The CDR3 is 14 residues long. The V gene's germline CDR1 is MNHEY and CDR2 SMNVEV (reference sequence). Trimming removed 5 bases at V and 7 bases at J, with 15 bases between. This same sample was also taken into another study, of human thymus T cells.

This sequence joins TRBV27 and TRBJ2-4; D is perhaps TRBD2 (5 bases). This TCR derives from a boy under two years old with a congenital heart defect. Sequencing was done on a sample of thymocytes. CDR3 sequence: CASSPQEAKNIQYF. The CDR3 nucleotides are TGTGCCAGCAGTCCCCAGGAGGCTAAGAACATTCAGTACTTC.